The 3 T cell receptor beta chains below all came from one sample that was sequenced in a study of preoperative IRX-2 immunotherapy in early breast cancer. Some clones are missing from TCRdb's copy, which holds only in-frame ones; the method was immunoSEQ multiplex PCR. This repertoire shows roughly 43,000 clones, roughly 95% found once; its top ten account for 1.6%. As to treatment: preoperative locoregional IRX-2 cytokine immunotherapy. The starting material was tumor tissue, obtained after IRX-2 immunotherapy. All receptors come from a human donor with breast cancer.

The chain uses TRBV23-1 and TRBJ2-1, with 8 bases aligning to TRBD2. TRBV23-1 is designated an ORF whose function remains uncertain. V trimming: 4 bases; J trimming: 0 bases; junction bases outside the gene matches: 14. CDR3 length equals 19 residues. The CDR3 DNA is TGCGCCAGCAGTCGTTGGGGGACTAGAGGACGGGGCTCCTACAATGAGCAGTTCTTC. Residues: CASSRWGTRGRGSYNEQFF.

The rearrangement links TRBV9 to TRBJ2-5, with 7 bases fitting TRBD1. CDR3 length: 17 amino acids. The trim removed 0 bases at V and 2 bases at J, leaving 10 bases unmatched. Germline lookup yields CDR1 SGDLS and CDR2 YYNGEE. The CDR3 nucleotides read TGTGCCAGCAGCGTAGCCGGTAGGGGGCATCGGCAAGAGACCCAGTACTTC. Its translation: CASSVAGRGHRQETQYF.

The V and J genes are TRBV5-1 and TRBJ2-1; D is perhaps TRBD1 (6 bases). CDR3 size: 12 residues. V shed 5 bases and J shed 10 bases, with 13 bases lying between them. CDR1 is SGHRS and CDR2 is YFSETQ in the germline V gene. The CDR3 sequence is CASSLAQGEQFF. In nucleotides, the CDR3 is TGCGCCAGCAGTCTCGCACAGGGAGAGCAGTTCTTC.